The rows below give T cell receptor beta chains drawn from one sample of a study of Ad26.COV2.S vaccination and SARS-CoV-2 variants. The table came from immunoSEQ multiplex PCR; TCRdb's copy has only in-frame clones and leaves some out. Among about 350,000 clones, 92% were seen once, and the ten largest hold about 3.9%. The specimen was peripheral blood, collected after recovery from COVID-19. The source of these receptors is a human donor who had recovered from COVID-19. Each CDR3 is given with its conserved first and last residue. The D gene is left open where the match is weak. Size values are once, few and many counts, or a class for expanded clones, and some rows have none.

TRBV5-5	TRBJ2-1	.	TRBD1	CASSLEYRGKAYNEQFF	TGTGCCAGCAGCTTAGAATACAGGGGGAAGGCCTACAATGAGCAGTTCTTC
TRBV19	TRBJ1-1	.	TRBD1	CASSIVAGGNTEAFF	TGTGCCAGTAGTATAGTGGCAGGGGGGAACACTGAAGCTTTCTTT
TRBV19	TRBJ1-5	.	TRBD1	CASSRPQGALGNQPQHF	TGTGCCAGTAGTAGACCTCAGGGGGCGCTGGGAAATCAGCCCCAGCATTTT
TRBV29-1	TRBJ2-3	.	.	CSVDFTGGTDTQYF	TGCAGCGTTGATTTTACGGGGGGCACAGATACGCAGTATTTT
TRBV12-5	TRBJ2-7	.	TRBD2	CAPASGAYEQYF	TGTGCGCCGGCTAGCGGGGCCTACGAGCAGTACTTC
TRBV16	TRBJ1-3	few	.	CASSQLGLTNSGNTIYF	TGTGCCAGCAGCCAACTGGGACTCACAAACTCTGGAAACACCATATATTTT
TRBV5-6	TRBJ2-1	.	.	CASNLYQGSYNEQFF	TGTGCCAGCAACCTGTATCAGGGCTCCTACAATGAGCAGTTCTTC
TRBV6-2/TRBV6-3	TRBJ2-7	.	.	CASSYVRMGEQYF	TGTGCCAGCAGTTACGTCAGGATGGGGGAGCAGTACTTC
TRBV10-3	TRBJ2-7	.	.	CATMTGLEQYF	TGTGCCACCATGACAGGTCTCGAGCAGTACTTC
TRBV7-2	TRBJ2-3	.	.	CASSLEPITDTQYF	TGTGCCAGCAGCTTAGAGCCGATTACAGATACGCAGTATTTT
TRBV9	TRBJ2-2	.	.	CASSVGDLRTGELFF	TGTGCCAGCAGCGTAGGGGACCTACGGACCGGGGAGCTGTTTTTT
TRBV9	TRBJ1-2	.	TRBD1	CASSLRQGARYGYTF	TGTGCCAGCAGCTTAAGACAGGGGGCGCGGTATGGCTACACCTTC
TRBV5-4	TRBJ1-1	.	.	CASSGNVAEAFF	TGTGCCAGCAGCGGTAACGTGGCTGAAGCTTTCTTT
TRBV6-5	TRBJ1-5	.	.	CASVIRENQPQHF	TGTGCCAGCGTCATTCGGGAAAATCAGCCCCAGCATTTT
TRBV6-1	TRBJ1-2	.	TRBD1	CASSELTGGADGYTF	TGTGCCAGCAGTGAACTGACAGGGGGCGCGGATGGCTACACCTTC
TRBV6-5	TRBJ1-5	once	TRBD1	CASSYGAGGNQPQHF	TGTGCCAGCAGTTATGGGGCAGGGGGGAATCAGCCCCAGCATTTT
TRBV27	TRBJ2-3	.	.	CASSFFPGADTQYF	TGTGCCAGCAGTTTTTTTCCGGGGGCAGATACGCAGTATTTT
TRBV9	TRBJ1-2	.	.	CASAGAGPFYGYTF	TGTGCCAGCGCGGGGGCAGGCCCCTTCTATGGCTACACCTTC
TRBV6-5	TRBJ1-4	.	.	CASRGGAGNNEKLFF	TGTGCCAGCAGGGGGGGGGCAGGGAATAATGAAAAACTGTTTTTT
TRBV7-9	TRBJ2-7	once	.	CASSLSAYEQYF	TGTGCCAGCAGCCTGTCCGCTTACGAGCAGTACTTC
TRBV14	TRBJ1-1	.	.	CASSQDRSEAFF	TGTGCCAGCAGCCAAGATAGGTCTGAAGCTTTCTTT
TRBV6-2/TRBV6-3	TRBJ2-7	.	TRBD2	CASSYSNGKLAGIYEQYF	TGTGCCAGCAGTTACTCGAATGGGAAACTAGCGGGTATCTACGAGCAGTACTTC
TRBV6-5	TRBJ2-7	.	TRBD2	CASSYSAGVLEQYF	TGTGCCAGCAGTTACTCGGCGGGGGTGCTCGAGCAGTACTTC
TRBV7-8	TRBJ1-3	once	TRBD1	CASSTGQGVAGNTIYF	TGTGCCAGCAGCACAGGACAGGGGGTAGCCGGAAACACCATATATTTT
TRBV3-1/TRBV3-2	TRBJ2-7	.	TRBD2	CASSQDPGGAYEQYF	TGTGCCAGCAGCCAAGATCCCGGGGGGGCCTACGAGCAGTACTTC
TRBV6-2/TRBV6-3	TRBJ2-5	.	TRBD2	CASSYYRGDLQETQYF	TGTGCCAGCAGTTACTACCGGGGGGATTTGCAAGAGACCCAGTACTTC
TRBV5-1	TRBJ1-1	.	.	CASSQKNTEAFF	TGCGCCAGCAGCCAAAAGAACACTGAAGCTTTCTTT
TRBV10-2	TRBJ2-4	.	TRBD1	CASSQQGAAKNIQYF	TGCGCCAGCAGCCAACAGGGGGCTGCCAAAAACATTCAGTACTTC
TRBV11-2	TRBJ1-2	.	TRBD1	CASSTWDRGLEGYTF	TGTGCCAGCAGCACATGGGACAGGGGGCTGGAGGGCTACACCTTC
TRBV5-1	TRBJ2-5	.	.	CASSLSSTHQETQYF	TGCGCCAGCAGCTTGTCTAGCACCCATCAAGAGACCCAGTACTTC
TRBV19	TRBJ1-2	.	.	CASSKDYGYTF	TGTGCCAGTAGTAAGGACTATGGCTACACCTTC
TRBV27	TRBJ2-7	.	TRBD1	CASSPTPTGTRYEQYF	TGTGCCAGCAGTCCTACCCCGACAGGGACGAGATACGAGCAGTACTTC
TRBV29-1	TRBJ1-3	.	.	CSGRRGSGNTIYF	TGCAGCGGACGGAGGGGCTCTGGAAACACCATATATTTT
TRBV2	TRBJ2-2	.	.	CASSEPAGQGITGELFF	TGTGCCAGCAGTGAACCGGCCGGGCAGGGAATCACCGGGGAGCTGTTTTTT
TRBV29-1	TRBJ1-1	.	.	CSVEDPMGNTEAFF	TGCAGCGTTGAAGATCCCATGGGGAACACTGAAGCTTTCTTT
TRBV25-1	TRBJ1-1	.	.	CASSVGMNTEAFF	TGTGCCAGCAGTGTCGGTATGAACACTGAAGCTTTCTTT
TRBV7-2	TRBJ2-7	.	.	CASSAEGGSYEQYF	TGTGCCAGCAGCGCGGAAGGGGGCTCCTACGAGCAGTACTTC
TRBV5-6	TRBJ2-7	.	.	CASSPLARDYEQYF	TGTGCCAGCAGCCCCCTGGCCAGGGACTACGAGCAGTACTTC
TRBV9	TRBJ2-7	.	.	CASSDDNYEQYF	TGTGCCAGCAGCGACGATAACTACGAGCAGTACTTC
TRBV6-4	TRBJ1-2	.	.	CASSERQGNYGYTF	TGTGCCAGCAGTGAGAGGCAGGGGAACTATGGCTACACCTTC
TRBV5-4	TRBJ1-1	.	.	CASSLDGSPLAEAFF	TGTGCCAGCAGCTTGGATGGCAGCCCATTGGCTGAAGCTTTCTTT
TRBV18	TRBJ1-3	.	.	CASSPPSRVFSGNTIYF	TGTGCCAGCTCACCCCCCTCAAGGGTTTTCTCTGGAAACACCATATATTTT
TRBV2	TRBJ2-7	.	.	CASSVINEQYF	TGTGCCAGCAGTGTGATAAACGAGCAGTACTTC
TRBV2	TRBJ1-1	.	TRBD1	CASRGDRQNTEAFF	TGTGCCAGCAGGGGGGACAGGCAGAACACTGAAGCTTTCTTT
TRBV5-4	TRBJ1-2	.	TRBD1	CASSWGQGAVPVYGYTF	TGTGCCAGCAGCTGGGGACAGGGGGCTGTCCCGGTTTATGGCTACACCTTC
TRBV9	TRBJ2-3	.	TRBD2	CASSRTSGGVTDTQYF	TGTGCCAGCAGCCGAACTAGCGGGGGGGTAACAGATACGCAGTATTTT
TRBV15	TRBJ2-1	.	TRBD2	CATSRDKGSGGYNEQFF	TGTGCCACCAGCAGAGATAAGGGTAGCGGGGGGTACAATGAGCAGTTCTTC
TRBV7-2	TRBJ2-3	.	.	CASSGVGGRSTDTQYF	TGTGCCAGCAGCGGAGTGGGGGGGCGTAGCACAGATACGCAGTATTTT
TRBV10-1	TRBJ2-5	.	.	CASSDGQLETQYF	TGCGCCAGCAGTGACGGACAGTTGGAGACCCAGTACTTC
TRBV6-2/TRBV6-3	TRBJ2-7	.	.	CASSYLRGGDEQYF	TGTGCCAGCAGTTACTTGCGGGGCGGCGACGAGCAGTACTTC
TRBV2	TRBJ2-5	.	TRBD2	CASSTAGDRQTQYF	TGTGCCAGCAGTACCGCGGGGGATCGGCAGACCCAGTACTTC
TRBV10-2	TRBJ1-5	.	.	CASSNHQPQHF	TGCGCCAGCAGTAACCATCAGCCCCAGCATTTT
TRBV10-1	TRBJ2-3	.	.	CASSDSSTDTQYF	TGCGCCAGCAGTGATAGTAGCACAGATACGCAGTATTTT
TRBV27	TRBJ2-7	.	TRBD1	CATSSGTGHYEQYF	TGTGCCACCTCCTCCGGGACAGGACACTACGAGCAGTACTTC
TRBV27	TRBJ1-6	.	.	CASSLPGTPLHF	TGTGCCAGCAGTTTGCCAGGCACACCCCTCCACTTT
TRBV5-1	TRBJ1-3	.	.	CASSSGRANTANTIYF	TGCGCCAGCAGCTCCGGACGTGCGAATACCGCAAACACCATATATTTT
TRBV4-1	TRBJ1-1	.	.	CASSQGITGPNTEAFF	TGCGCCAGCAGCCAAGGGATAACAGGGCCAAACACTGAAGCTTTCTTT
TRBV5-4	TRBJ2-5	.	.	CASSSSGMEETQYF	TGTGCCAGCAGTTCTTCAGGGATGGAAGAGACCCAGTACTTC
TRBV5-4	TRBJ2-7	once	TRBD2	CASSPPSGSYEQYF	TGTGCCAGCAGCCCACCTAGCGGATCCTACGAGCAGTACTTC